This TCR beta chain is drawn from a study of identical twins. There are a few counts of this clonotype. Its antigen is unknown. The CDR3 sequence is 15 residues long. The J segment lost 4 bases and the V segment lost 6 bases, leaving 13 bases of the junction unmatched. The germline V gene encodes CDR1 DFQATT and CDR2 SNEGSKA (reference sequence). General study points: An excess of low generation probability was shown by twin-shared out-of-frame alpha sequences.

Template switching supplied a universal primer site; unique molecular identifiers were carried on the cDNA. Each CDR3 protein gets one entry after TCRdb re-called the 5' RACE reads with MiXCR. In the table there are 500,000 to 600,000 distinct CDR3 sequences, around 20% of which are singletons. These same data were also listed under a study on T cells expressing NK-cell markers.

The chain combines TRBV20-1 with TRBJ2-7, with TRBD2 matching 9 bases. This clonotype was sampled from a woman aged 18-35 years in good health. Specimen: CD4+ T cells sorted from blood. The DNA of the CDR3 is TGCAGTGCGTCGGAAGGCGGGAGGGCCGAGTACGAGCAGTACTTC. Translating it yields CSASEGGRAEYEQYF.